The present T cell receptor beta chain was sequenced within a study of immune cell composition in non-small cell lung cancer. Sequencing was performed with immunoSEQ multiplex PCR; in TCRdb, only in-frame clones are kept and a portion is missing. The data show just under 2,500 clones, over 60% seen once. V trimming: 4 bases; J trimming: 3 bases; junction bases outside the gene matches: 6. In germline, CDR1 is KGHSH, CDR2 LQKENI. This CDR3 comprises 15 residues. Turning to this clone: Its antigen is as yet unknown.

General study findings and limits: Clones >0.5% enriched in tumour were rarer in adenocarcinoma (roughly 35%) than squamous (approximately 75%). Top 10 clone scores and clonality were higher in squamous than adenocarcinoma.

The sequencing sample was made of lung tumor tissue. The sequence was obtained from a human donor with non-small cell lung cancer. The chain links TRBV18 to TRBJ1-5; 7 nucleotides match TRBD1. CDR3 bases: TGTGCCAGCTCACACGACAGGGTCCTCAATCAGCCCCAGCATTTT. Its protein product is CASSHDRVLNQPQHF.